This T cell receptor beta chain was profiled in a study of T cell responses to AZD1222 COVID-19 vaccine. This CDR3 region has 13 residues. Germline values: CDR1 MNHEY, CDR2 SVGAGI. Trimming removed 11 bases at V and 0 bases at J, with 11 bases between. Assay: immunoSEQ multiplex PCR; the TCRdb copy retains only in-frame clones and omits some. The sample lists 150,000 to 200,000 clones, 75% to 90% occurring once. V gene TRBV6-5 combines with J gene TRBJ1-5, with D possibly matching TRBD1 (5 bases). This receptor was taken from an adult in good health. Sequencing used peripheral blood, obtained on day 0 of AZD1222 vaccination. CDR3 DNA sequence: TGTGCCGTAGGACAATATAGCAATCAGCCCCAGCATTTT. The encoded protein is CAVGQYSNQPQHF.